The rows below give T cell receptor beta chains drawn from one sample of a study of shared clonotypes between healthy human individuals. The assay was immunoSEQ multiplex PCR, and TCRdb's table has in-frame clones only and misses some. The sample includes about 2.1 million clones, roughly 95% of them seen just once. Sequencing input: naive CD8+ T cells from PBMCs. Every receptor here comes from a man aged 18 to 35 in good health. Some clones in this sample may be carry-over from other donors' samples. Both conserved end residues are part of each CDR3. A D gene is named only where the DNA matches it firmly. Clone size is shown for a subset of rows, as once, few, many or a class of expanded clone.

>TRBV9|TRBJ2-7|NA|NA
CASSVAGAPYEQYF
TGTGCCAGCAGCGTGGCAGGGGCTCCATACGAGCAGTACTTC
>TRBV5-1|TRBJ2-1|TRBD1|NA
CASSSDRSYNEQFF
TGCGCCAGCAGCTCGGACAGGTCCTACAATGAGCAGTTCTTC
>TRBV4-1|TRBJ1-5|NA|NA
CASSQGGGTNQPQHF
TGCGCCAGCAGCCAAGGCGGGGGGACTAATCAGCCCCAGCATTTT
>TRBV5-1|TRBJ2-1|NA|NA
CASSVTRSSYNEQFF
TGCGCCAGCAGCGTAACTAGGAGCTCCTACAATGAGCAGTTCTTC
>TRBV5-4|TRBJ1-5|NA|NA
CASSLAGGNQPQHF
TGTGCCAGCAGCTTGGCAGGGGGCAATCAGCCCCAGCATTTT
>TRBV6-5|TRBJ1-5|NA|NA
CASSDSPAPNQPQHF
TGTGCCAGCAGCGACAGCCCGGCACCAAATCAGCCCCAGCATTTT
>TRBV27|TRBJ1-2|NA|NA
CASSPGQFYGYTF
TGTGCCAGCAGCCCCGGACAGTTCTATGGCTACACCTTC
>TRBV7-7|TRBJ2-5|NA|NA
CASSFSRGDQETQYF
TGTGCCAGCAGCTTTAGCAGGGGGGACCAAGAGACCCAGTACTTC
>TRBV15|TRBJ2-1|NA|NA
CATSREGSGLGEQFF
TGTGCCACCAGCAGGGAAGGTAGCGGCCTCGGTGAGCAGTTCTTC
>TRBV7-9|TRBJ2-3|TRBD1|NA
CASSLAFGQGDTDTQYF
TGTGCCAGCAGCTTAGCGTTTGGACAGGGGGACACAGATACGCAGTATTTT
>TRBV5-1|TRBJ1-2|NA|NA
CASSLERGNGYTF
TGCGCCAGCAGCTTGGAACGGGGCAATGGCTACACCTTC
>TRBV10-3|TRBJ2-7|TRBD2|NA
CAISPLAGDEQYF
TGTGCCATCAGTCCCCTAGCGGGAGACGAGCAGTACTTC
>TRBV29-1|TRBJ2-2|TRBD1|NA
CSVRTGGVFTGELFF
TGCAGCGTCCGGACAGGGGGCGTTTTCACCGGGGAGCTGTTTTTT
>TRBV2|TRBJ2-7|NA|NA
CASSEAGGSYEQYF
TGTGCCAGCAGTGAAGCAGGGGGCTCCTACGAGCAGTACTTC
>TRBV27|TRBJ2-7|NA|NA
CASSFRTMDYEQYF
TGTGCCAGCAGCTTCCGGACGATGGACTACGAGCAGTACTTC
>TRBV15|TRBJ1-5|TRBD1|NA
CATSPQRGPNQPQHF
TGTGCCACCAGCCCCCAAAGGGGGCCCAATCAGCCCCAGCATTTT
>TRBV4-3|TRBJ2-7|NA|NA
CASSQDAGASAEQYF
TGCGCCAGCAGCCAAGATGCAGGAGCCTCCGCCGAGCAGTACTTC
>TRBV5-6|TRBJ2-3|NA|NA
CASSLRLHTDTQYF
TGTGCCAGCAGCTTGAGACTACACACAGATACGCAGTATTTT
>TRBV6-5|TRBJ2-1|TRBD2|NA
CASSSSGPYNEQFF
TGTGCCAGCTCCTCTAGCGGCCCCTACAATGAGCAGTTCTTC
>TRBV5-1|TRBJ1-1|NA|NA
CASSLGAYAGWNTEAFF
TGCGCCAGCAGCCTCGGGGCCTATGCAGGCTGGAACACTGAAGCTTTCTTT
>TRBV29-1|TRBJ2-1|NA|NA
CSVEGGILTDEQFF
TGCAGCGTTGAAGGTGGAATTCTGACAGATGAGCAGTTCTTC
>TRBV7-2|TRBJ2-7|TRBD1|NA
CASSFDRAMGSYEQYF
TGTGCCAGCAGCTTTGACAGGGCTATGGGAAGTTACGAGCAGTACTTC
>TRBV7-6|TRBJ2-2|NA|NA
CASSPSPEESDTGELFF
TGTGCCAGCAGCCCCAGCCCGGAAGAGTCGGACACCGGGGAGCTGTTTTTT
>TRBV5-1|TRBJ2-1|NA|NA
CASTGTGPPREQFF
TGCGCCAGCACCGGGACTGGACCCCCCCGCGAGCAGTTCTTC
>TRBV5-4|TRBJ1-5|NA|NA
CASSLDGANQPQHF
TGTGCCAGCAGCTTGGACGGGGCAAATCAGCCCCAGCATTTT
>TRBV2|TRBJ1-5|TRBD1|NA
CASSSGGAEQQPQHF
TGTGCCAGCAGTTCAGGGGGCGCGGAACAACAGCCCCAGCATTTT
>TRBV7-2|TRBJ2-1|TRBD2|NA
CASSRSSGRPTYNEQFF
TGTGCCAGCAGCCGAAGTAGCGGGAGGCCCACCTACAATGAGCAGTTCTTC
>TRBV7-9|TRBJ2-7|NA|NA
CASSMRDKPYEQYF
TGTGCCAGCAGCATGCGAGACAAGCCCTACGAGCAGTACTTC
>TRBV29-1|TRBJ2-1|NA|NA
CSVEAHEQFF
TGCAGCGTTGAAGCGCATGAGCAGTTCTTC
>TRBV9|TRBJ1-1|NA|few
CASSVASKTEAFF
TGTGCCAGCAGCGTAGCCAGTAAAACTGAAGCTTTCTTT
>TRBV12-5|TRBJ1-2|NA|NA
CASGPMIDGANYGYTF
TGTGCTAGTGGACCCATGATTGACGGAGCTAACTATGGCTACACCTTC
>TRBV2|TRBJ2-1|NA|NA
CASSETISYNEQFF
TGTGCCAGCAGTGAAACCATCTCGTACAATGAGCAGTTCTTC
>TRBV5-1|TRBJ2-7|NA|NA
CASSLAWNYEQYF
TGCGCCAGCAGCTTGGCGTGGAACTACGAGCAGTACTTC
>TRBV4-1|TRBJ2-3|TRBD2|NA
CASSGSGGDTQYF
TGCGCCAGCAGCGGCTCGGGGGGAGATACGCAGTATTTT
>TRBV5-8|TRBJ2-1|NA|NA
CASGRERYNEQFF
TGTGCCAGCGGGCGGGAACGGTACAATGAGCAGTTCTTC
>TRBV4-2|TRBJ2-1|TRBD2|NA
CASSQPGLVDEQFF
TGTGCCAGCAGCCAACCAGGACTAGTGGATGAGCAGTTCTTC